The clone carrying this T cell receptor beta chain was detected once. Its target is not known. Naive CD8 cells lacked CD45RO and underwent positive selection for CCR7, leaving out terminally differentiated effector memory CD45RA+ cells. V gave up 6 bases and J gave up 4 bases, with 16 bases separating them. The CDR3 extends over 14 amino acids. Germline CDR1 MNHNY, CDR2 SVGAGI (reference sequence). This specimen belongs to a study of shared clonotypes between healthy human individuals. Whole-study results and caveats: A handful of donors held about 5% of naive CD4 clonotypes in common.

The authors ran the assay at deep level. Profiling relied on immunoSEQ multiplex PCR, and the TCRdb table lists in-frame clones only, not all of them. The sample carries some 2,000,000 clones, around 96% recorded once. The material sequenced was naive CD8+ T cells sorted from blood. This clonotype was sampled from a man between 18 and 35 years old in good health. V is TRBV6-6 and J is TRBJ2-7; D unclear. CDR3 loop: CASSPNYDRYEQYF. CDR3 DNA sequence: TGTGCCAGCAGCCCAAACTACGACCGTTACGAGCAGTACTTC.